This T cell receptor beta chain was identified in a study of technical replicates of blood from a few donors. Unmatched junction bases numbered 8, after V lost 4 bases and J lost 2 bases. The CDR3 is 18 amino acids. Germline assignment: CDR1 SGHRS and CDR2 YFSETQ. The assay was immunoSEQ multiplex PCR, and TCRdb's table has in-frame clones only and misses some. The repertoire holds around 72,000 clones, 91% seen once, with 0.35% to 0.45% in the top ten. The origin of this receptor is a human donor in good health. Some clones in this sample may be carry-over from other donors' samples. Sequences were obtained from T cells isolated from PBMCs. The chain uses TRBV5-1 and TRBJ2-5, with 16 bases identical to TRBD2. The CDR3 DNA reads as TGCGCCAGCAGCACCGGGACTAGCGGGAGGGGGGGGCAAGAGACCCAGTACTTC. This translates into CASSTGTSGRGGQETQYF.